The rows below give T cell receptor beta chains drawn from one sample of a study of early T cells in non-severe SARS-CoV-2 infection. TCRdb redid the calling of the 5' RACE reads with MiXCR, one entry per CDR3 protein. This sample has tens of thousands of distinct CDR3 sequences, with roughly an eighth found just once. Sequencing was carried out using whole blood. The receptors were sampled from an adult who was a healthcare worker with PCR-confirmed SARS-CoV-2 infection or an uninfected control (not recorded which). CDR3s include the opening cysteine and the closing phenylalanine or tryptophan. A D gene is named only where the DNA matches it firmly. Expanded clones are given a class, and other clones once, few, many or no size at all.

CDR3nt: TGCAGCGTTGAATCATGGGGACAGGGCGGCGATACGCAGTATTTT
CDR3aa: CSVESWGQGGDTQYF
v_gene: TRBV29-1
j_gene: TRBJ2-3
abundance: few
d_gene: TRBD1

CDR3nt: TGTGCCACGGCGCTGGTTAGCTATACCGGGGAGCTGTTTTTT
CDR3aa: CATALVSYTGELFF
v_gene: TRBV28
j_gene: TRBJ2-2
abundance: .
d_gene: .

CDR3nt: TGCGCCAGCAGTCCCGGGACCCCTAATTACAATGAGCAGTTCTTC
CDR3aa: CASSPGTPNYNEQFF
v_gene: TRBV10-2
j_gene: TRBJ2-1
abundance: .
d_gene: .

CDR3nt: TGCGCCAGCAGCCAAGGAATTTTGGGCACAGATACGCGGTATTTT
CDR3aa: CASSQGILGTDTRYF
v_gene: TRBV4-1
j_gene: TRBJ2-3
abundance: .
d_gene: .

CDR3nt: TGTGCCAGCCCGGACGGGACTACTCACTACGAGCAGTACTTC
CDR3aa: CASPDGTTHYEQYF
v_gene: TRBV12-3/TRBV12-4
j_gene: TRBJ2-7
abundance: .
d_gene: TRBD2

CDR3nt: TGTGCCACCGAGGACAGGTCGAACACCGGGGAGCTGTTTTTT
CDR3aa: CATEDRSNTGELFF
v_gene: TRBV11-2
j_gene: TRBJ2-2
abundance: few
d_gene: TRBD1

CDR3nt: TGTGCCAGCAGCGTTAACCTCGGCGGAGATACGCAGTATTTT
CDR3aa: CASSVNLGGDTQYF
v_gene: TRBV9
j_gene: TRBJ2-3
abundance: .
d_gene: .

CDR3nt: TGTGCCACCAGCAGAGAGCTTGCCCCCACAGAAGACTATGGCTACACCTTC
CDR3aa: CATSRELAPTEDYGYTF
v_gene: TRBV15
j_gene: TRBJ1-2
abundance: .
d_gene: .

CDR3nt: TGTGCCAGCAGCGTGATCAGGGGGACTGCTTTCTTT
CDR3aa: CASSVIRGTAFF
v_gene: TRBV7-9
j_gene: TRBJ1-1
abundance: few
d_gene: TRBD1

CDR3nt: TGCAGTGCTCAACTAGTTTCCGTTGTCCATGAGCAGTTCTTC
CDR3aa: CSAQLVSVVHEQFF
v_gene: TRBV20-1
j_gene: TRBJ2-1
abundance: .
d_gene: .

CDR3nt: TGCGCCAGCAGCCACTCAGGACTAGTCTACGAGCAGTACTTC
CDR3aa: CASSHSGLVYEQYF
v_gene: TRBV4-1
j_gene: TRBJ2-7
abundance: few
d_gene: TRBD2

CDR3nt: TGTGCCAGCAGGGGGTCGGGAGCCAAAAACATTCAGTACTTC
CDR3aa: CASRGSGAKNIQYF
v_gene: TRBV7-9
j_gene: TRBJ2-4
abundance: .
d_gene: .

CDR3nt: TGTGCCAGCAGCGCGACTTTCAAGGGTCAGCCCCAGCATTTT
CDR3aa: CASSATFKGQPQHF
v_gene: TRBV7-2
j_gene: TRBJ1-5
abundance: many
d_gene: .

CDR3nt: TGTGCCAGTACCCAGGAGGGTAGGAGCAATCAGCCCCAGCATTTT
CDR3aa: CASTQEGRSNQPQHF
v_gene: TRBV19
j_gene: TRBJ1-5
abundance: many
d_gene: .

CDR3nt: TGCAGTGCTAGGGAGGAGGTCATGTCTGGAAACACCATATATTTT
CDR3aa: CSAREEVMSGNTIYF
v_gene: TRBV20-1
j_gene: TRBJ1-3
abundance: many
d_gene: .

CDR3nt: TGCAGTGCTAGAGATGGTAGCGGTAAAAACATTCAGTACTTC
CDR3aa: CSARDGSGKNIQYF
v_gene: TRBV20-1
j_gene: TRBJ2-4
abundance: few
d_gene: .